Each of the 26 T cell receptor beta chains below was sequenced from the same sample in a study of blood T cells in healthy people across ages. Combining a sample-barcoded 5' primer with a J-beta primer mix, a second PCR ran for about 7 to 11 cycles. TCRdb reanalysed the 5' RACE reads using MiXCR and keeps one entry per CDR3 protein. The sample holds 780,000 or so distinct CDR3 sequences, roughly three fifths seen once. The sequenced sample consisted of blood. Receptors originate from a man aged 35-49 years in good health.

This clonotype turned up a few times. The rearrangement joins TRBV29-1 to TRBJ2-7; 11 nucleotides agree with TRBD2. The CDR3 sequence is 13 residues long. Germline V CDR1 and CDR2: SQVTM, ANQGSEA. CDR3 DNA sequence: TGCAGTCTAATTAGCGGGGGGGATGCCGAGCAGTACTTC. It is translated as CSLISGGDAEQYF.

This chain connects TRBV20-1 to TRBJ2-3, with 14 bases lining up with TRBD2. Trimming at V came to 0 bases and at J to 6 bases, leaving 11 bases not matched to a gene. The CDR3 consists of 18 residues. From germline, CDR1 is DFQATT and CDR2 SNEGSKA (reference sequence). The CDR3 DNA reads TGCAGTGCTAGAGATCTGACTAGCGGGAGGGCTCCAAGGGATACGCAGTATTTT. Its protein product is CSARDLTSGRAPRDTQYF.

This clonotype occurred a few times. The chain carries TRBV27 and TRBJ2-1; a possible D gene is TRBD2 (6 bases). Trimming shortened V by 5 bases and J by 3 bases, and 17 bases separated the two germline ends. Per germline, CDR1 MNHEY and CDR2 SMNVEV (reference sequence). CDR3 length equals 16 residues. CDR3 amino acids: CASSEIQGGGYNEQFF. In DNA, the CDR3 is TGTGCCAGCAGTGAGATCCAGGGAGGTGGCTACAATGAGCAGTTCTTC.

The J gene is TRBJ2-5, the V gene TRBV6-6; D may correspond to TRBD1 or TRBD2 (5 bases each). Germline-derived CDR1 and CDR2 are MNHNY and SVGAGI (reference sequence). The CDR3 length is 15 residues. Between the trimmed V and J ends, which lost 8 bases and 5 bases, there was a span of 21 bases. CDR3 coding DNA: TGTGCCAGCTGCCCCGGGATAAGGGACGCGGAGACCCAGTACTTC. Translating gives CASCPGIRDAETQYF.

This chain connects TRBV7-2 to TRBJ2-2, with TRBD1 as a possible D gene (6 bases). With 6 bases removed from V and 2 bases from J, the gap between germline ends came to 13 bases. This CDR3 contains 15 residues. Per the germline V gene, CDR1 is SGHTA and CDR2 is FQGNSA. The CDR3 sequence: CASRPPGVNTGELFF. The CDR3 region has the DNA TGTGCCAGCAGACCTCCAGGGGTTAACACCGGGGAGCTGTTTTTT.

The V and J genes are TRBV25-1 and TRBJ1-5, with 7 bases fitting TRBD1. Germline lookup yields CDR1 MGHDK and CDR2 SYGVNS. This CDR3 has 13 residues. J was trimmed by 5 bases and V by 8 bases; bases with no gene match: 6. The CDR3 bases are TGTGCCAGCCAGGGACAGCCACATCAGCCCCAGCATTTT. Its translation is CASQGQPHQPQHF. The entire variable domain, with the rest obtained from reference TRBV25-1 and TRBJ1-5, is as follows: EADIYQTPRYLVIGTGKKITLECSQTMGHDKMYWYQQDPGMELHLIHYSYGVNSTEKGDLSSESTVSRIRTEHFPLTLESARPSHTSQYLCASQGQPHQPQHFGDGTRLSIL.

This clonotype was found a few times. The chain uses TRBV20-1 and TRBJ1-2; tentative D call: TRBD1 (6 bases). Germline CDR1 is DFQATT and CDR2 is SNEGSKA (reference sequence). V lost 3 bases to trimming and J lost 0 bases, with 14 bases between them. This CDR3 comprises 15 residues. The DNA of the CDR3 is TGCAGTGCTAGTGTCGGCCGGGGGCCTAACTATGGCTACACCTTC. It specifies CSASVGRGPNYGYTF.

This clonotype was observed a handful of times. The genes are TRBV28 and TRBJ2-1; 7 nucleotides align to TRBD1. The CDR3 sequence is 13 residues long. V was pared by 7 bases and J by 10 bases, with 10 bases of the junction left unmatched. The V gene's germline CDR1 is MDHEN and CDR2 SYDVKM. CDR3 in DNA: TGTGCCAGCACTTATGACAGGGCCGAGGAGCAGTTCTTC. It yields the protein CASTYDRAEEQFF.

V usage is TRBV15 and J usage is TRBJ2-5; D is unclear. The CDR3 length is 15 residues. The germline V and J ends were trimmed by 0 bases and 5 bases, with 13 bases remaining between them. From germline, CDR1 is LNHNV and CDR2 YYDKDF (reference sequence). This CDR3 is CATSRDRSGLETQYF. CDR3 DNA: TGTGCCACCAGCAGAGATCGCTCCGGGCTGGAGACCCAGTACTTC.

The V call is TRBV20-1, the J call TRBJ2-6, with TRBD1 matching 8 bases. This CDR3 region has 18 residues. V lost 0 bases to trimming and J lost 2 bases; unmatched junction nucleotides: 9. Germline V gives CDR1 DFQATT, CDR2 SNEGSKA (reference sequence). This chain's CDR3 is CSARDRTVTGAGANVLTF. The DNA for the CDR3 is TGCAGTGCTAGAGACAGGACCGTGACAGGGGCTGGGGCCAACGTCCTGACTTTC.

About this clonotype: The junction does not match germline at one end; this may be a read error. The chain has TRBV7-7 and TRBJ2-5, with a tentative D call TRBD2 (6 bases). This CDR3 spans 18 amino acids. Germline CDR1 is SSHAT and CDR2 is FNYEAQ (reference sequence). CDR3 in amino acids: CASSPRPSGVSWEETQYF. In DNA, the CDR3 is TGTGCTAGCAGCCCCCGGCCCTCGGGGGTCTCTTGGGAAGAGACCCAGTACTTC.

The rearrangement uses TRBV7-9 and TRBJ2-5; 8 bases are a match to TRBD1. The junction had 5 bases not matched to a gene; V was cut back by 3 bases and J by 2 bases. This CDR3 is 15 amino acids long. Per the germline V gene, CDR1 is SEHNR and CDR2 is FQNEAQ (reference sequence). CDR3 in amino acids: CASSLMTGEQETQYF. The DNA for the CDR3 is TGTGCCAGCAGCTTGATGACAGGGGAACAAGAGACCCAGTACTTC.

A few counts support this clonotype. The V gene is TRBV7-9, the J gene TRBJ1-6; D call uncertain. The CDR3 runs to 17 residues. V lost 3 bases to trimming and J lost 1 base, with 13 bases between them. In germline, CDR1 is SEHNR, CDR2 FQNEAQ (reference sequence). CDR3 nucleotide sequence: TGTGCCAGCAGCTTGTATGGAGGCGCTTCCTATAATTCACCCCTCCACTTT. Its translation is CASSLYGGASYNSPLHF.

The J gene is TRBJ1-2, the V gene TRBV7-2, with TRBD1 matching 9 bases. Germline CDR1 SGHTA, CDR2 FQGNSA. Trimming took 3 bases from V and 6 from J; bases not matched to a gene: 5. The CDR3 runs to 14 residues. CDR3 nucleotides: TGTGCCAGCAGCTTCTCGGACAGGGGAAATGGCTACACCTTC. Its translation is CASSFSDRGNGYTF.

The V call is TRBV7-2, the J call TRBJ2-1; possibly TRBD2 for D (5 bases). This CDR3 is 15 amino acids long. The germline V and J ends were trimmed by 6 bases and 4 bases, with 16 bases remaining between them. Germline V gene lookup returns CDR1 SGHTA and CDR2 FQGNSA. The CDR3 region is CASSFKLGEYNEQFF. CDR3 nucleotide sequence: TGTGCCAGCAGTTTTAAACTAGGCGAATACAATGAGCAGTTCTTC.

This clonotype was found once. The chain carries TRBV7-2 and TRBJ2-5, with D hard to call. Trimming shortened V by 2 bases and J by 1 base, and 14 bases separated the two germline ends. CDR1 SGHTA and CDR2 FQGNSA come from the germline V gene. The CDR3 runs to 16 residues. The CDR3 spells CASSLWAAGIQETQYF. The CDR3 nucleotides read TGTGCCAGCAGCTTATGGGCGGCAGGAATCCAAGAGACCCAGTACTTC.

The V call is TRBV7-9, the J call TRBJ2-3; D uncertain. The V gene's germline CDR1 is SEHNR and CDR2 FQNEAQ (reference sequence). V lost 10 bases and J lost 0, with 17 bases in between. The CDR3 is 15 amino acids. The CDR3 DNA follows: TGTGCCACACGACGGGTTGACAAGAGCACAGATACGCAGTATTTT. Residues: CATRRVDKSTDTQYF. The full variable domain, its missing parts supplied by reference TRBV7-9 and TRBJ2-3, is DTGVSQNPRHKITKRGQNVTFRCDPISEHNRLYWYRQTLGQGPEFLTYFQNEAQLEKSRLLSDRFSAERPKGSFSTLEIQRTEQGDSAMYLCATRRVDKSTDTQYFGPGTRLTVL.

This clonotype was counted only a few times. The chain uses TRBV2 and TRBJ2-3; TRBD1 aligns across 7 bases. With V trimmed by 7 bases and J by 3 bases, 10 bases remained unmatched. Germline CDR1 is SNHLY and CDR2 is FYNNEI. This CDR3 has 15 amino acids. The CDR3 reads CASTLVGTVTDTQYF. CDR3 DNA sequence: TGTGCCAGCACTCTCGTCGGGACAGTAACAGATACGCAGTATTTT.

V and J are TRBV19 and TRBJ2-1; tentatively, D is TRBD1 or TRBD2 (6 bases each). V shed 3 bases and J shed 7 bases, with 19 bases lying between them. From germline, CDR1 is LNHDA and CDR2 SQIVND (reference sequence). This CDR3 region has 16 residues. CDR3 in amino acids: CASSIPRGGWANEQFF. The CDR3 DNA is TGTGCCAGTAGTATCCCACGAGGGGGGTGGGCGAATGAGCAGTTCTTC.

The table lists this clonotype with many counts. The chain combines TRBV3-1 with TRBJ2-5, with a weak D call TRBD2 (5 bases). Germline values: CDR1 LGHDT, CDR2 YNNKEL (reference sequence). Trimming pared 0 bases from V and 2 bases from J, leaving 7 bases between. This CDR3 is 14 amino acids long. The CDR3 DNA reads TGTGCCAGCAGCCAAGAAGGCGGGCAAGAGACCCAGTACTTC. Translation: CASSQEGGQETQYF.

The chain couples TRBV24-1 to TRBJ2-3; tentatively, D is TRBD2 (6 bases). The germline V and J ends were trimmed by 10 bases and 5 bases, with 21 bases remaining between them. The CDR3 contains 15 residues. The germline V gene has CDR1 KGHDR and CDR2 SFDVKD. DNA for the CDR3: TGTGCCACTGGGGCAGGCGGGATAAAGGGAGATACGCAGTATTTT. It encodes CATGAGGIKGDTQYF.

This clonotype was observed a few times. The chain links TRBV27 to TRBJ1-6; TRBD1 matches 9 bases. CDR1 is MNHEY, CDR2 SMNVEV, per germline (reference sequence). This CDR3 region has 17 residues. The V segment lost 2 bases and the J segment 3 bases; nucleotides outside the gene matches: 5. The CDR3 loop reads CASSLVGQGIYNSPLHF. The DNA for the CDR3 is TGTGCCAGCAGTTTAGTCGGACAGGGGATCTATAATTCACCCCTCCACTTT.

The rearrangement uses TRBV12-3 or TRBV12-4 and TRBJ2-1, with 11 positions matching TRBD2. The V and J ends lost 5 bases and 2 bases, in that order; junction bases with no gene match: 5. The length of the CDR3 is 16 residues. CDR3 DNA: TGTGCCAGCAGTCCCCCGGGACTAGCGGCCTACAATGAGCAGTTCTTC. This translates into CASSPPGLAAYNEQFF.

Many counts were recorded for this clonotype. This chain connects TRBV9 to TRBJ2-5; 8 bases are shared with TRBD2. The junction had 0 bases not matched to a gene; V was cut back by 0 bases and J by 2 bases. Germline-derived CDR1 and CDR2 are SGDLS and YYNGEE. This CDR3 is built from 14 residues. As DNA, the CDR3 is TGTGCCAGCAGCGTAGCGGGGGGGCAAGAGACCCAGTACTTC. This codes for CASSVAGGQETQYF.

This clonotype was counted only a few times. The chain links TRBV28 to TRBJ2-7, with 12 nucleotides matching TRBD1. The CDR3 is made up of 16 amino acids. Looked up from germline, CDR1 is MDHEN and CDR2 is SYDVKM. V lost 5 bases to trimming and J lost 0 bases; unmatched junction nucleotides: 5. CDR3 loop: CASSSRDRGLSYEQYF. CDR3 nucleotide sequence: TGTGCCAGCAGTAGCCGGGACAGGGGGCTCTCCTACGAGCAGTACTTC. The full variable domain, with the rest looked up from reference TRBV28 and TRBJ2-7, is DVKVTQSSRYLVKRTGEKVFLECVQDMDHENMFWYRQDPGLGLRLIYFSYDVKMKEKGDIPEGYSVSREKKERFSLILESASTNQTSMYLCASSSRDRGLSYEQYFGPGTRLTVT.

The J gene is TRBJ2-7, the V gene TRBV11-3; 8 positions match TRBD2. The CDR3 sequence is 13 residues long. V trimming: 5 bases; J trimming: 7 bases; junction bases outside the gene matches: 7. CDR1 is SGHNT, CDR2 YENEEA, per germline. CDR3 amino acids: CASSISGISEQYF. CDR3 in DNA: TGTGCCAGCAGCATTAGCGGGATTAGTGAGCAGTACTTC.